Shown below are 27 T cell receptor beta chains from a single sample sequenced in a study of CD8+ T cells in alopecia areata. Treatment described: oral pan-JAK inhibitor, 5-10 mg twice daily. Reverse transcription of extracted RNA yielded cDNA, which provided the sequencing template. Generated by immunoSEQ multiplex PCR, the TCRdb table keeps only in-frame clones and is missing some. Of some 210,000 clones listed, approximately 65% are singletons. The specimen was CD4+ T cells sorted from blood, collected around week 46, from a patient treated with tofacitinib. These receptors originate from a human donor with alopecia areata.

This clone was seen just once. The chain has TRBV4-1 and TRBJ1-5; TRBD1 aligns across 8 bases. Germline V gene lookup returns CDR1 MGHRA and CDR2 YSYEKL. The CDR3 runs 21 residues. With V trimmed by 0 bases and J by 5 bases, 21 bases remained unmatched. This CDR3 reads CASSQEFGRGNAGGLDQPQHF. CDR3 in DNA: TGCGCCAGCAGCCAAGAATTCGGGCGTGGAAATGCAGGGGGCTTGGATCAGCCCCAGCATTTT.

This CDR3 reads CASKTGSSSYEQYF. The CDR3 coding sequence is TGTGCCAGCAAGACGGGAAGTAGCTCCTACGAGCAGTACTTC. The V call is TRBV7-2, the J call TRBJ2-7, with D possibly matching TRBD2 (5 bases). Trimming shortened V by 7 bases and J by 0 bases, and 13 bases separated the two germline ends. The CDR3 covers 14 residues. Per the germline V gene, CDR1 is SGHTA and CDR2 is FQGNSA.

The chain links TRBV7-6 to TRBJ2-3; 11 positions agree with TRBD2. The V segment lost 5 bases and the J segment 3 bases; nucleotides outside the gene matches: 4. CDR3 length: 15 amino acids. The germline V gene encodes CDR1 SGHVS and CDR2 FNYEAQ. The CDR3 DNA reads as TGTGCCAGCAGCCCACTAGCGGGGGTAACAGATACGCAGTATTTT. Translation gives CASSPLAGVTDTQYF. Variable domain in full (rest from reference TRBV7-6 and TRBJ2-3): GAGVSQSPRYKVTKRGQDVALRCDPISGHVSLYWYRQALGQGPEFLTYFNYEAQQDKSGLPNDRFSAERPEGSISTLTIQRTEQRDSAMYRCASSPLAGVTDTQYFGPGTRLTVL.

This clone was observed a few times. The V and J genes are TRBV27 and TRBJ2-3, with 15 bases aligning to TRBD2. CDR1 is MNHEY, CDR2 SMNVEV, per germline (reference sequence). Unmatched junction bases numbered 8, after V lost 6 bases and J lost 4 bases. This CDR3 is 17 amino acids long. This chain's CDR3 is CASSQARTSGGADTQYF. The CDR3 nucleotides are TGTGCCAGCAGCCAAGCCAGGACTAGCGGGGGGGCAGATACGCAGTATTTT.

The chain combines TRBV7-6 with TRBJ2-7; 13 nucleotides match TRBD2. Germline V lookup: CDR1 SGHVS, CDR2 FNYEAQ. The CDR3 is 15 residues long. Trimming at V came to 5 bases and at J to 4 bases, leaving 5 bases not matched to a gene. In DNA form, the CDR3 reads TGTGCCAGCAGCCGGACTAGCGGGGGCCGGTACGAGCAGTACTTC. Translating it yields CASSRTSGGRYEQYF.

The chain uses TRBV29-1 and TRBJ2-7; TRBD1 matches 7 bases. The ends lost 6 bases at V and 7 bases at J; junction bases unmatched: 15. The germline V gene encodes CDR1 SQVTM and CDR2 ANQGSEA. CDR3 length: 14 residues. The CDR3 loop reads CSVSPGQVQVEQYF. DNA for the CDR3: TGCAGCGTCTCCCCTGGACAGGTTCAGGTAGAGCAGTACTTC.

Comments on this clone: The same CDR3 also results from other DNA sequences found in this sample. CDR3: CASSLETGGVYEQYF. The CDR3 DNA reads as TGCGCCAGCAGCTTGGAGACAGGGGGCGTCTACGAGCAGTACTTC. The chain combines TRBV5-1 with TRBJ2-7, with 10 bases fitting TRBD1. V dropped 0 bases and J dropped 3; count of bases not matched to a gene: 3. This CDR3 is 15 amino acids long. Germline V gene sequence: CDR1 SGHRS, CDR2 YFSETQ.

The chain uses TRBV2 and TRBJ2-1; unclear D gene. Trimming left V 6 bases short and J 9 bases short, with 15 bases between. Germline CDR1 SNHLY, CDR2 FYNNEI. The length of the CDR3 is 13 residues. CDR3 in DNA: TGTGCCAGCAGCGATAGGGTACTCGGTGAGCAGTTCTTC. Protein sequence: CASSDRVLGEQFF. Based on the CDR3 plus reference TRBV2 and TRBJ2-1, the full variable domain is EPEVTQTPSHQVTQMGQEVILRCVPISNHLYFYWYRQILGQKVEFLVSFYNNEISEKSEIFDDQFSVERPDGSNFTLKIRSTKLEDSAMYFCASSDRVLGEQFFGPGTRLTVL.

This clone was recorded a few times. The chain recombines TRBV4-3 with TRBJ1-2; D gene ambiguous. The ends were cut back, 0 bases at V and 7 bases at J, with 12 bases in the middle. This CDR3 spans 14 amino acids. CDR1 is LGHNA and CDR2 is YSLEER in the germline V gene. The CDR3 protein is CASSQDVTLSGYTF. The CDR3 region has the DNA TGCGCCAGCAGCCAAGATGTAACTTTAAGTGGCTACACCTTC.

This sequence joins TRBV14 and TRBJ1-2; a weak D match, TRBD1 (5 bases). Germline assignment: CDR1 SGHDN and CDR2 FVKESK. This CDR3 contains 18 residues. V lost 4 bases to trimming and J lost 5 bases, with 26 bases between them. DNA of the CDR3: TGTGCCAGCAGCCCCCCCTCCGGGAGGGGTCTGTTGGGATATGGCTACACCTTC. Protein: CASSPPSGRGLLGYGYTF.

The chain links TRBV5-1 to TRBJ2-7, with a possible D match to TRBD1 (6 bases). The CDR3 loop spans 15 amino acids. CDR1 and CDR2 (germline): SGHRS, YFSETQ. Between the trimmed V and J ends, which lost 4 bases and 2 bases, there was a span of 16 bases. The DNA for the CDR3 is TGCGCCAGCAGCACAGGGAACCCCAGGGCCTACGAGCAGTACTTC. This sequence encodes CASSTGNPRAYEQYF.

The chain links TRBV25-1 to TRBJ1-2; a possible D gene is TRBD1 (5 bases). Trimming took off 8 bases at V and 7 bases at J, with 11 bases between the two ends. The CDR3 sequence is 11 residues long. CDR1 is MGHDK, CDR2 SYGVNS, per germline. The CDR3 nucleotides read TGTGCCAGCGGGGGTGGGGTTGGCTACACCTTC. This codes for CASGGGVGYTF.

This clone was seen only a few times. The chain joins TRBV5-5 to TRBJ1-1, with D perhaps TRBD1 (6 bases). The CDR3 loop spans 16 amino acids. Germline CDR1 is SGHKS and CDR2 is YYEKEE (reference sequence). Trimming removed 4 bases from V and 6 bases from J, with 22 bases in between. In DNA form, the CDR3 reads TGTGCCAGCAGCGGGCGGCAGGGCTTTTCAGGGGCTGAAGCTTTCTTT. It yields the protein CASSGRQGFSGAEAFF. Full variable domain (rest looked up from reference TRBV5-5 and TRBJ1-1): DAGVTQSPTHLIKTRGQQVTLRCSPISGHKSVSWYQQVLGQGPQFIFQYYEKEERGRGNFPDRFSARQFPNYSSELNVNALLLGDSALYLCASSGRQGFSGAEAFFGQGTRLTVV.

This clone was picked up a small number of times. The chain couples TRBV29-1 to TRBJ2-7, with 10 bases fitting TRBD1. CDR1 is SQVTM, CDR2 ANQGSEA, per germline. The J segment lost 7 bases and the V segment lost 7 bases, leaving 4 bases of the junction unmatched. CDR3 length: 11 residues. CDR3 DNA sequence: TGCAGCGGGGACAGGGGAGGGGAGCAGTACTTC. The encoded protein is CSGDRGGEQYF.

For the CDR3, the DNA is TGTGCCTGGAGACTCGAGAGAGAAAATTCACCCCTCCACTTT. Its translation is CAWRLERENSPLHF. This chain links TRBV30 with TRBJ1-6, with D unresolved. With 3 bases removed from V and 7 bases from J, the gap between germline ends came to 13 bases. Germline CDR1 reads GTSNPN; CDR2 reads SVGIG (reference sequence). This CDR3 contains 14 residues.

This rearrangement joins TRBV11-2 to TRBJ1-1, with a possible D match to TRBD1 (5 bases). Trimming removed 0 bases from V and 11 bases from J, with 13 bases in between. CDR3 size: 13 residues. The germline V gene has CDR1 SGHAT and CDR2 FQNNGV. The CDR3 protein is CASSLDPSREAFF. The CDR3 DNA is TGTGCCAGCAGCTTAGATCCATCCAGGGAGGCTTTCTTT. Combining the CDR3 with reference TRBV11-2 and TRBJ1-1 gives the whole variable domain EAGVAQSPRYKIIEKRQSVAFWCNPISGHATLYWYQQILGQGPKLLIQFQNNGVVDDSQLPKDRFSAERLKGVDSTLKIQPAKLEDSAVYLCASSLDPSREAFFGQGTRLTVV.

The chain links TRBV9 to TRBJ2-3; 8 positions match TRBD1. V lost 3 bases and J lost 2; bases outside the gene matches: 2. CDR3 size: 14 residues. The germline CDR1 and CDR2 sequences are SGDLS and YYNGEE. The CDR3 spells CASSGTGITDTQYF. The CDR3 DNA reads TGTGCCAGCAGCGGGACAGGGATCACAGATACGCAGTATTTT.

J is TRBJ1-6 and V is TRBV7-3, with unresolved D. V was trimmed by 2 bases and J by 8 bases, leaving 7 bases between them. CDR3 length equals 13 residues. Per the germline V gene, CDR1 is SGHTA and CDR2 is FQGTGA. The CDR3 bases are TGTGCCAGCAGCTTATGGTGGGATTCACCCCTCCACTTT. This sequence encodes CASSLWWDSPLHF.

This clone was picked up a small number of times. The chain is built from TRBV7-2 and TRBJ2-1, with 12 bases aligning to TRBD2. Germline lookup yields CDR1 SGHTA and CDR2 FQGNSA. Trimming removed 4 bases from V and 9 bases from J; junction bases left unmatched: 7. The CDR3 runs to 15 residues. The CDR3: CASSSSGGALVEQFF. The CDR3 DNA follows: TGTGCCAGCAGCTCTAGCGGGGGGGCTCTGGTTGAGCAGTTCTTC.

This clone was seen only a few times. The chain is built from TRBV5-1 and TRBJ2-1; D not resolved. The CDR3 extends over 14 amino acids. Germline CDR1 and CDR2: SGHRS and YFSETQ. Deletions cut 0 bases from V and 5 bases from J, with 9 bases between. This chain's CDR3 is CASSLGMLDNEQFF. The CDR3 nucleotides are TGCGCCAGCAGCTTGGGAATGTTGGACAATGAGCAGTTCTTC.

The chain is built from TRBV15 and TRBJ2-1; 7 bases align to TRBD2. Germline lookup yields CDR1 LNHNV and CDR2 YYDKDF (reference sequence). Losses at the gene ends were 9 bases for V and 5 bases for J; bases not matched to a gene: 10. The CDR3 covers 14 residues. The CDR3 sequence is CATTRGVRDNEQFF. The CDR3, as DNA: TGTGCCACGACACGGGGGGTTAGGGACAATGAGCAGTTCTTC.

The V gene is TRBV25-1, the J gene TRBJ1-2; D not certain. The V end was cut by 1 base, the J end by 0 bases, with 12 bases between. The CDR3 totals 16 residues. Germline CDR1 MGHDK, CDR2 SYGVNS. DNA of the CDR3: TGTGCCAGCAGTGAATCTCGGGGATGGTCTAACTATGGCTACACCTTC. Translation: CASSESRGWSNYGYTF.

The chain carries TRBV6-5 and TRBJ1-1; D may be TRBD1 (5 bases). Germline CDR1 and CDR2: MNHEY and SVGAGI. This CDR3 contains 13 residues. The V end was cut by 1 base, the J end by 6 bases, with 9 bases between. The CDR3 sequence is CASSYYQGAEAFF. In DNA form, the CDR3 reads TGTGCCAGCAGTTACTATCAGGGTGCTGAAGCTTTCTTT.

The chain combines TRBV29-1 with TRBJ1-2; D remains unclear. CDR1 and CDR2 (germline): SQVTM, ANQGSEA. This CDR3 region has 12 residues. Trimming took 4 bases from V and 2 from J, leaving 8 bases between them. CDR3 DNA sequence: TGCAGCGTTGGGGAGACAAACTATGGCTACACCTTC. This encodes CSVGETNYGYTF.

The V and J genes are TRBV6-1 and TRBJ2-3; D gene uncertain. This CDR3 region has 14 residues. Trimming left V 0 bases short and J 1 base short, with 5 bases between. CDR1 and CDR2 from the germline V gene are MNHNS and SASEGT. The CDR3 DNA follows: TGTGCCAGCAGTGAAGCAGGAGGCACAGATACGCAGTATTTT. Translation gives CASSEAGGTDTQYF.

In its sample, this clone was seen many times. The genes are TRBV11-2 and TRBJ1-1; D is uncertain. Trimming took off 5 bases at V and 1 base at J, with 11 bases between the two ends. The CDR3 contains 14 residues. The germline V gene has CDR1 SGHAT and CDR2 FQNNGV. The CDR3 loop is CASSATIRNTEAFF. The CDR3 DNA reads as TGTGCCAGCAGCGCCACAATCAGGAACACTGAAGCTTTCTTT. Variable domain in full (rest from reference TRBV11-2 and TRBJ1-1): EAGVAQSPRYKIIEKRQSVAFWCNPISGHATLYWYQQILGQGPKLLIQFQNNGVVDDSQLPKDRFSAERLKGVDSTLKIQPAKLEDSAVYLCASSATIRNTEAFFGQGTRLTVV.

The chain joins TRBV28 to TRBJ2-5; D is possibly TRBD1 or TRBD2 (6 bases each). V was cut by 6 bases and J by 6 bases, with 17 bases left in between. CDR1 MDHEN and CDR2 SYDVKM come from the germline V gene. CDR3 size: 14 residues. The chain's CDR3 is CASSPRGPGKTQYF. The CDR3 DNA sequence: TGTGCCAGCAGCCCCCGGGGGCCCGGGAAGACCCAGTACTTC.